These T cell receptor beta chains were read from a single sample in a study of identical twins. TCRdb re-analysed the 5' RACE reads in MiXCR, keeping a single row per CDR3 protein. The table has some 500,000 distinct CDR3 sequences, 20% to 25% seen once. These data also formed part of another study, on T cells expressing NK-cell markers.

Sequencing was performed on CD4+ T cells sorted from blood. The receptors were sampled from a woman aged 18-29 years in good health. Both conserved end residues are trimmed from each CDR3. Fields, in order: J gene, V gene, CDR3 protein.

J: TRBJ2-7
V: TRBV7-9
CDR3: ASRPVGGDPYEQY

J: TRBJ2-7
V: TRBV9
CDR3: ASSVGLQGEVYEQY

J: TRBJ1-2
V: TRBV12-3/TRBV12-4
CDR3: ASSLAWTGGYT

J: TRBJ1-1
V: TRBV5-6
CDR3: ASRDSQGSNTEAF

J: TRBJ2-1
V: TRBV20-1
CDR3: SSRDFGEQF

J: TRBJ2-3
V: TRBV5-1
CDR3: ASSSGTVPDTQY

J: TRBJ1-5
V: TRBV3-1
CDR3: ASSQYGQEDQPQH

J: TRBJ2-2
V: TRBV12-3/TRBV12-4
CDR3: ASSLASGTNTGELF

J: TRBJ2-5
V: TRBV3-1
CDR3: ASSQDEIGGQETQY

J: TRBJ1-1
V: TRBV10-3
CDR3: AISESGGISEAF

J: TRBJ1-2
V: TRBV20-1
CDR3: SARQVNYGYT

J: TRBJ1-6
V: TRBV7-9
CDR3: ASSSFTGDSPLH

J: TRBJ1-6
V: TRBV12-5
CDR3: ASGNPGGNSPLH

J: TRBJ2-7
V: TRBV11-2
CDR3: ASSQDSRSYEQY

J: TRBJ2-4
V: TRBV20-1
CDR3: SAFGTSGSSQNIQY

J: TRBJ2-5
V: TRBV11-2
CDR3: ASSARGAGGQIRQETQY

J: TRBJ1-4
V: TRBV9
CDR3: ASSMSGANEKLF